This TCR beta chain was captured in a study of blood T cell repertoires in COVID-19. Per the study methods: Quantification of nucleated cells was approximated via reference gene primer amplification. Measured with immunoSEQ multiplex PCR; TCRdb has only the in-frame clones, and not every one. V, J and clone size are those of that table, while D and trimming were read from the DNA. The sample lists about 200,000 clones, about 86% occurring once. In terms of age and location, participants ranged from roughly 18 to 95 years and lived in approximately 24 US areas. In assigning cohorts, the study relied on participant-reported clinical history. Trimming removed 9 bases from V and 2 bases from J; junction bases left unmatched: 9. Germline V gives CDR1 MNHEY, CDR2 SVGAGI. This CDR3 has 15 amino acids.

Sequencing input: PBMCs or T cells enriched from blood (not recorded which). This receptor was taken from a woman in her thirties or forties with acute COVID-19. The chain links TRBV6-5 to TRBJ2-3, with 9 bases identical to TRBD2. CDR3 sequence reads: CASLASSGVTDTQYF. CDR3 nucleotide sequence: TGTGCCAGTTTGGCTTCTAGCGGGGTCACAGATACGCAGTATTTT.